The entry below gives a single T cell receptor beta chain sequence along with its context. The clone's antigen remains unknown. No much larger clone is present one base from it, and per-base qualities are unavailable. The cohort was made up of 666 healthy bone marrow donors. Cohort members were all nominally healthy when sampled, although unrecorded immune exposures were likely present. The donor was CMV seronegative and was included in the group of several hundred seronegative cohort members. A peripheral blood sample was collected from each donor, and TCR beta sequencing was performed on peripheral blood mononuclear cells. Genomic DNA extraction from the blood cell samples was performed with the Qiagen DNeasy Blood Extraction Kit. The data are from a study of cytomegalovirus exposure and HLA in healthy donors (dated by TCRdb to the late 2010s). Regarding the research as a whole: An earlier analysis of 587 of the donors reported more than 250 Gb of sequence data and around 120 million unique TCR beta sequences from about 180 million T cells. Approximately 330 gigabases of sequencing data and 70 million to 95 million unique TCR sequences made up an early release that covered approximately 700 HLA-typed donors. The genetic ancestry cluster associated with self-reported Caucasian donors included 81% of the roughly 380 genotyped donors. The study was designed to test whether signatures of past pathogen exposure could be identified by cataloging public T cell receptors. The study profiled the T cell repertoires of hundreds of subjects by immunosequencing and related them to cytomegalovirus serostatus. In addition to the first cohort of approximately 670 subjects, a separate validation cohort of some 120 different subjects was used. High-throughput TCR immunosequencing, statistical association of individual TCRs with disease status, and machine learning were combined to predict cytomegalovirus infection status. A later analysis re-examined previously published TCR beta repertoires from hundreds of donors and added high-resolution HLA genotyping to investigate patterns of TCR occurrence. In the later analysis, no new phenotypic data were used to find candidate immune exposures; instead, reliance was placed on TCR beta sequences and their occurrence across donors. An earlier analysis of some 600 of the donors applied high-throughput TCR beta sequencing to assess whether each TCR beta V gene segment acted as functional or pseudogenic. Donor age, sex, ethnicity and CMV serostatus were compiled alongside the repertoire data. Genome-wide SNP genotypes for about 55% of the roughly 670 donors were used in a later genetic analysis, which treated that subset as a discovery cohort. Every discovery cohort repertoire had been produced on one sequencing platform. Both class I and class II loci were covered by HLA typing, at four-digit resolution. Typing coverage differed by locus: A, B, C, DRB1 and DQB1 were typed in roughly 629-630 donors, DQA1 in 522, DPA1 in nearly 610, and DPB1 in approximately 450. Because of strong linkage in the cohort, five DR-DQ haplotypes were treated as single units for association and clustering. Among 398 genotyped donors of the cohort, an average of approximately 230,000 unique TCR beta nucleotide sequences were sequenced per donor, roughly 20% of them non-productive. Summary of the overall study and its limitations: A total of some 180 TCR beta chains were listed by the study as associated with cytomegalovirus. CMV serostatus was the only immune exposure information available for the cohort. Three of the identified cytomegalovirus-associated TCR beta chains were confirmed in vitro to be specific for cytomegalovirus antigens. In a later analysis, several top co-occurrence clusters were reported to appear linked to parvovirus B19, influenza, CMV and Epstein-Barr virus. V-gene and J-gene trimming of TCR beta chains was associated with a missense DCLRE1C variant in a later genetic analysis, and the association was replicated in an independent cohort. In both the original and validation cohorts, the classifier was reported to diagnose cytomegalovirus status with high specificity and sensitivity. Correlated functional status among segregating V segments might be attributable to linkage disequilibrium, but an unknown experimental factor could not be ruled out. In an earlier analysis of fewer than 750 of the donors, most TCR beta V segments were observed in productive rearrangements about 87% or about 30% of the time, broadly matching IMGT annotations. Approximately 16 rarely observed V segments, including chromosome 9 orphons, were excluded from the earlier analysis of about 610 of the donors because counts were too low. A further reported finding was that TCR beta sequences accurately predicted the HLA-A and HLA-B alleles for most subjects in the first cohort. Roughly uniform sequencing depth across donors was assumed in presence/absence analyses, although this assumption may not hold. When HLA alleles, especially DR and DQ, strongly co-occurred, attributing TCR associations to individual alleles was difficult. A later analysis found that TCR association rates varied across HLA loci, with DRB1 alleles showing the most associated TCRs and HLA-C alleles the fewest. According to a later genetic analysis, donors in an Asian-associated ancestry cluster had fewer N-insertions in productive TCRs than the approximately 650-donor mean. At a false discovery rate of 0.05, a later analysis linked under 20,000 TCR beta sequences to specific HLA alleles. It was suggested by the authors that the approach could potentially be generalized to other disease states and immunological phenotypes. Because the 87-base-pair reads could not distinguish some IMGT-functional V segments, including TRBV6-2 and TRBV6-3, those segments were excluded. Most TCR sequences were observed very rarely across donors, whereas some public TCRs were present in many individuals. A later analysis found that HLA-associated TCR beta chains were more clonally expanded and had lower generation probabilities than equally common non-associated chains. The sequencing pipeline was judged likely to have produced a cluster of highly shared sequence variants as a technical artifact. Because HLA typing was missing for some donors at each locus, association tests included only the typed subset. In a later analysis, most CMV-associated TCR beta chains were found to appear HLA-restricted, with HLA associations seemingly driven largely by CMV exposure. Only TCR beta chains were sequenced in this cohort, and the absence of alpha or paired-chain data limited detectable features.

CDR1 MDHEN and CDR2 SYDVKM are derived from the germline V gene. The V end gives up 7 bases and the J end 6 bases, leaving 8 bases in the junction not matched to a gene. From cysteine to phenylalanine, the CDR3 is 16 amino acids long. Kept here is only the CDR3 DNA, which spans 48 bases and is read in frame from base 1. Libraries came from the immunoSEQ multiplex PCR assay. A mixture of 60 forward primers for TCR Vbeta segments and 13 reverse primers for TCR Jbeta segments was used in the multiplex PCR. The CDR3 region of rearranged TCR beta genes was amplified from genomic DNA by a multiplex PCR assay. Amplified TCR beta libraries were sequenced as 87-base-pair reads on the Illumina HiSeq System. In the original analysis: Across the 500 to 700 repertoires, a later analysis counted 80 million or so unique TCR beta chains, around 11 million of which were shared by at least two donors. Raw reads were error-corrected and collapsed into unique sequences by a nearest-neighbor algorithm in which closely related sequences were merged to remove PCR and sequencing errors. CDR3 sequences were aligned to IMGT reference sequences to assign V, D and J gene segments. For a sequence to be retained, a match of at least six nucleotides to both a V gene segment and a J gene segment was required. A rearrangement counted as productive if the CDR3 had no stop codons and remained in frame with V and J, and every other rearrangement counted as non-productive. Following IMGT convention, CDR3 was defined as the stretch from the second conserved V-encoded cysteine to the conserved J-encoded phenylalanine. In an earlier analysis of 550 to 650 of the donors, sequences lacking an unambiguous match to a single V gene segment were excluded. An earlier analysis of fewer than 750 of the donors classified V segments as functional when productive rearrangements were above 56.7% and as segregating when the standard deviation between donors was above 5%. A statistical classification framework was developed to diagnose cytomegalovirus status using the catalog of TCR beta chain sequences. A later analysis assigned V and J genes by comparing TCR nucleotide sequences with IMGT/GENE-DB human TR gene sequences. A later analysis assigned CDR3 sequences and most-parsimonious VDJ recombination scenarios with the TCRdist pipeline. In a later analysis, each TCR beta chain was defined by its CDR3 amino acid sequence together with its V-gene family, and reads without a unique V-gene family were excluded. A later analysis removed roughly 590 highly shared, low-generation-probability nucleotide sequences to deal with suspected cross-contamination and a sequencing artifact. In a later analysis, a clonal expansion index for each public chain was calculated from normalized within-repertoire ranks of inferred template counts. A later analysis computed generation probabilities with a VDJ recombination model fitted to out-of-frame rearrangements, and checked the results against IGoR. A later analysis scored TCR-TCR, TCR-HLA and TCR-CMV co-occurrence with hypergeometric tests, applying a repertoire-size bias correction to TCR pairs. False discovery rates were estimated in a later analysis by permuting HLA or CMV assignments 20 times. A later analysis grouped co-occurring TCRs with DBSCAN, adding TCRdist sequence similarity when clustering within HLA-allele-positive subsets. For co-occurrence clustering, repertoires with fewer than 30,000 or more than 120,000 public chains were excluded, along with 5 or 6 repertoires with anomalous nucleotide sharing. TCRdb's version of the immuneACCESS table is confined to in-frame rearrangements and falls short of the full clone set. An unresolved V gene accounts for under half of the shortfall where checked; the remainder is of unknown origin. D and trimming were read from the DNA, whereas the V and J calls and clone size are those reported in that table. For this sample the table gives 85,000 to 130,000 clones, of which 65% to 90% were detected only once. Roughly 1.5% of the sample comes from the top ten.

The receptor's source is a man aged 50 to 59 in good health and CMV-seronegative. Specimen: PBMCs. The chain was built from TRBV28 and TRBJ2-5, with 16 bases aligning to TRBD2. The encoded CDR3 is CASIPGTSGGGKTQYF. The DNA sequence is as follows: TGTGCCAGCATTCCTGGGACTAGCGGGGGGGGGAAGACCCAGTACTTC.